The 30 T cell receptor beta chains reported below all come from one sample, sequenced in a study of T cells after posttransplantation cyclophosphamide. Control samples came 1 year after myeloablative marrow transplants with methotrexate plus calcineurin inhibitor. Libraries were prepared by immunoSEQ multiplex PCR; TCRdb keeps only in-frame clonotypes and omits some of them. The table records 9,500 to 10,000 clones, approximately 87% of them present only once. This sample comprised PBMCs, obtained after an allogeneic stem cell transplant with a calcineurin inhibitor and methotrexate. The receptor set was obtained from a male patient aged 25-45 years who received an allogeneic stem cell transplant from an unrelated donor, was CMV-positive, and had no GVHD. Some T cells may possibly be graft donor cells.

The chain links TRBV29-1 to TRBJ2-7; TRBD2 matches at 12 bases. CDR3 size: 17 residues. V lost 7 bases to trimming and J lost 5 bases; unmatched junction nucleotides: 18. Germline V gene lookup returns CDR1 SQVTM and CDR2 ANQGSEA. CDR3 residues: CSATEASGRVRGHEQYF. The CDR3 DNA follows: TGCAGCGCCACAGAGGCTAGCGGGAGGGTTCGCGGCCACGAGCAGTACTTC.

This chain links TRBV2 with TRBJ2-2, with a weak D call TRBD1 (6 bases). The CDR3 has 17 amino acids. Trimming left V 6 bases short and J 3 bases short, with 20 bases between. Germline-derived CDR1 and CDR2 are SNHLY and FYNNEI. The chain's CDR3 is CASSNTAGTRDTGELFF. The CDR3 bases are TGTGCCAGCAGCAATACAGCCGGGACACGGGACACCGGGGAGCTGTTTTTT.

This rearrangement joins TRBV19 to TRBJ1-5, with TRBD1 matching over 7 bases. Germline V gene lookup returns CDR1 LNHDA and CDR2 SQIVND (reference sequence). The CDR3 has 16 residues. After removal of 6 bases from V and 4 bases from J, the junction contained 12 bases not matched to a gene. CDR3 coding DNA: TGTGCCAGTAGAGAAAGGGGGCGCGGTCAAAATCAGCCCCAGCATTTT. Translation gives CASRERGRGQNQPQHF.

V and J are TRBV7-9 and TRBJ2-2; 7 bases align to TRBD1. In germline, CDR1 is SEHNR, CDR2 FQNEAQ (reference sequence). The CDR3 runs 16 residues. V trimming: 4 bases; J trimming: 2 bases; junction bases outside the gene matches: 7. CDR3 nucleotides: TGTGCCAGCAGCTCACCGGGACAGAGTAACACCGGGGAGCTGTTTTTT. Translated: CASSSPGQSNTGELFF.

The chain employs TRBV7-3 and TRBJ2-7; 10 nucleotides agree with TRBD1. The CDR3 has 18 residues. Losses at the gene ends were 1 base for V and 7 bases for J; bases not matched to a gene: 16. Germline values: CDR1 SGHTA, CDR2 FQGTGA. The CDR3 coding sequence is TGTGCCAGCAGCTTAAACGGGAAAGTGGGACAGGGGTCGGGAGAGCAGTACGTC. Its protein product is CASSLNGKVGQGSGEQYV.

The V call is TRBV4-3, the J call TRBJ2-5; D might be TRBD1 (6 bases). The length of the CDR3 is 19 residues. CDR1 and CDR2 from the germline V gene are LGHNA and YSLEER. V lost 2 bases to trimming and J lost 2 bases, with 24 bases between them. The CDR3 nucleotides are TGCGCCAGCAGCCAAAGCCTCCACAGGGTGGAAGGTTGGCAAGAGACCCAGTACTTC. Residues: CASSQSLHRVEGWQETQYF.

This clone was recorded only once. This chain links TRBV27 with TRBJ2-5; TRBD1 is a possible D gene (5 bases). The last part of the DNA fits TRBJ2-7 better; the J call may be wrong. CDR3 length: 15 amino acids. CDR1 and CDR2 (germline): MNHEY, SMNVEV (reference sequence). The DNA of the CDR3 is TGTGCCAGCAGATCAACAGGATACAGCTCCTACGAGCAGTACTTC. Amino acid sequence: CASRSTGYSSYEQYF.

The chain couples TRBV13 to TRBJ2-1; possible D gene TRBD2, 6 bases. Germline-derived CDR1 and CDR2 are PRHDT and FYEKMQ (reference sequence). Trimming cost V 6 bases and J 6 bases, with 12 bases left between them. This CDR3 is built from 13 residues. CDR3 region: CASSPPTSNEQFF. The CDR3 region has the DNA TGTGCCAGCAGTCCCCCGACTAGCAATGAGCAGTTCTTC.

DNA of the CDR3: TGTGCCAGCGCCCAATGGCGGGAGATAGGCGGGGAGCTGTTTTTT. Its protein is CASAQWREIGGELFF. The chain links TRBV27 to TRBJ2-2; the match to TRBD2 covers 7 bases. Germline V gives CDR1 MNHEY, CDR2 SMNVEV (reference sequence). CDR3 length: 15 residues. Trimming took 8 bases from V and 7 from J; bases not matched to a gene: 13.

The J gene is TRBJ2-3, the V gene TRBV4-3, with D perhaps matching TRBD2 (5 bases). This CDR3 has 16 amino acids. Looked up from germline, CDR1 is LGHNA and CDR2 is YSLEER. V lost 0 bases and J 1 base, leaving 11 bases between the germline ends. In DNA, the CDR3 is TGCGCCAGCAGCCAAGAATCAACCGGGGGCACAGATACGCAGTATTTT. This gives the protein CASSQESTGGTDTQYF.

Within the sample, this clone is medium-sized. The rearrangement joins TRBV27 to TRBJ2-2, with 9 bases lining up with TRBD2. This CDR3 region has 16 residues. V gave up 1 base and J gave up 5 bases; unmatched junction bases: 5. The germline V gene has CDR1 MNHEY and CDR2 SMNVEV (reference sequence). The CDR3 here is CASSLLASGRTGELFF. The CDR3, as DNA: TGTGCCAGCAGTTTATTGGCCAGCGGGAGGACCGGGGAGCTGTTTTTT.

The J gene is TRBJ2-1, the V gene TRBV15; TRBD2 matches 7 bases. Germline assignment: CDR1 LNHNV and CDR2 YYDKDF (reference sequence). The CDR3 runs to 15 residues. Trimming took 7 bases from V and 0 from J; bases not matched to a gene: 6. This CDR3 is CATTGGGSSYNEQFF. The CDR3 DNA reads as TGTGCCACCACGGGGGGAGGGAGCTCCTACAATGAGCAGTTCTTC.

This clone appeared a few times. V and J are TRBV4-1 and TRBJ2-1, with a tentative D call TRBD1 (5 bases). CDR1 is MGHRA, CDR2 YSYEKL, per germline. The V gene lost 2 bases and the J gene lost 7 bases, with 24 bases spanning the gap. The CDR3 runs 18 residues. The CDR3 spells CASSQTSTAPPTGNEQFF. CDR3 sequence (DNA): TGCGCCAGCAGCCAAACCTCGACAGCCCCTCCGACTGGGAATGAGCAGTTCTTC.

J is TRBJ1-1 and V is TRBV6-5, with a possible D match to TRBD1 (6 bases). Germline V gives CDR1 MNHEY, CDR2 SVGAGI. The CDR3 is 13 amino acids. Trimming took off 6 bases at V and 1 base at J, with 9 bases between the two ends. CDR3 bases: TGTGCCAGCAGCCCCAGGGGGAACACTGAAGCTTTCTTT. It yields the protein CASSPRGNTEAFF.

The V call is TRBV18, the J call TRBJ2-1, with 11 bases fitting TRBD1. The CDR3 spans 15 residues. Trimming at V came to 3 bases and at J to 10 bases, leaving 8 bases not matched to a gene. The germline CDR1 and CDR2 sequences are KGHSH and LQKENI. The CDR3 sequence: CASSPGQGALGEQFF. The CDR3 bases are TGTGCCAGCTCACCCGGACAGGGGGCGCTTGGAGAGCAGTTCTTC.

The rearrangement links TRBV7-2 to TRBJ2-5; 12 bases match TRBD2. This CDR3 region has 15 residues. V dropped 5 bases and J dropped 5; count of bases not matched to a gene: 6. Germline assignment: CDR1 SGHTA and CDR2 FQGNSA. CDR3 bases: TGTGCCAGCAGCCCCCGGACTAGCGGGACCGAGACCCAGTACTTC. It is translated as CASSPRTSGTETQYF. Drawing the rest from reference TRBV7-2 and TRBJ2-5, the complete variable domain is GAGVSQSPSNKVTEKGKDVELRCDPISGHTALYWYRQSLGQGLEFLIYFQGNSAPDKSGLPSDRFSAERTGGSVSTLTIQRTQQEDSAVYLCASSPRTSGTETQYFGPGTRLLVL.

The chain couples TRBV5-1 to TRBJ2-7, with 8 bases identical to TRBD2. Germline CDR1 SGHRS, CDR2 YFSETQ. After removal of 3 bases from V and 4 bases from J, the junction contained 6 bases not matched to a gene. The CDR3 has 14 residues. The CDR3 coding sequence is TGCGCCAGCAGCTATACTAGCGGAGATTACGAGCAGTACTTC. It specifies CASSYTSGDYEQYF.

In this sample, this clone turned up once. The chain uses TRBV6-5 and TRBJ1-2; D may be TRBD1 (5 bases). Germline loops: CDR1 MNHEY, CDR2 SVGAGI. The V and J ends lost 7 bases and 7 bases respectively, with 16 bases between them. CDR3 length: 13 residues. CDR3 in amino acids: CASTPPGGVGYTF. Written as DNA, the CDR3 is TGTGCCAGCACCCCCCCGGGAGGGGTTGGCTACACCTTC.

The gene calls are TRBV4-1 and TRBJ2-1; TRBD2 agrees at 7 bases. The germline gives CDR1 MGHRA, CDR2 YSYEKL. The V gene end was trimmed by 0 bases and the J gene end by 5 bases; junction bases not matched to a gene: 7. This CDR3 comprises 16 residues. CDR3 DNA sequence: TGCGCCAGCAGCCAAGAAGGGCTAGCGGAGCACAATGAGCAGTTCTTC. Its translation: CASSQEGLAEHNEQFF.

The chain is built from TRBV5-1 and TRBJ2-7; 11 nucleotides line up with TRBD2. The CDR3 extends over 14 amino acids. With 4 bases clipped from V and 4 bases from J, the junction kept 4 bases outside the gene matches. Germline-derived CDR1 and CDR2 are SGHRS and YFSETQ. The CDR3: CASSKTSGRYEQYF. For the CDR3, the DNA is TGCGCCAGCAGCAAAACTAGCGGGAGATACGAGCAGTACTTC.

This chain links TRBV2 with TRBJ2-5; TRBD2 is a possible D gene (6 bases). Germline CDR1 and CDR2: SNHLY and FYNNEI. This CDR3 is 16 amino acids long. Deletions cut 4 bases from V and 7 bases from J, with 22 bases between. CDR3 sequence reads: CASSVHLGTGVGTQYF. The CDR3 bases are TGTGCCAGCAGTGTTCATTTAGGAACGGGGGTGGGGACCCAGTACTTC.

The chain couples TRBV28 to TRBJ2-5, with D maybe TRBD2 (6 bases). Germline lookup yields CDR1 MDHEN and CDR2 SYDVKM. The CDR3 consists of 13 residues. V shed 6 bases and J shed 6 bases, with 14 bases lying between them. The CDR3 sequence is CASRSLALKTQYF. CDR3 in DNA: TGTGCCAGCAGGAGTCTAGCGCTGAAGACCCAGTACTTC.

The chain uses TRBV6-1 and TRBJ2-2; TRBD2 aligns across 8 bases. CDR1 and CDR2 from the germline V gene are MNHNS and SASEGT. This CDR3 comprises 15 residues. With V trimmed by 7 bases and J by 0 bases, 4 bases remained unmatched. The CDR3: CASMGGRPNTGELFF. In DNA form, the CDR3 reads TGTGCCAGCATGGGCGGGAGGCCGAACACCGGGGAGCTGTTTTTT.

V usage is TRBV5-1 and J usage is TRBJ1-1, with a tentative D call TRBD1 (5 bases). Trimming stripped 0 bases from V and 1 base from J, with 25 bases between. The CDR3 sequence is 20 residues long. Germline assignment: CDR1 SGHRS and CDR2 YFSETQ. CDR3 residues: CASSLAGQKEGRGRNTEAFF. Written as DNA, the CDR3 is TGCGCCAGCAGCTTGGCCGGCCAAAAGGAGGGGCGCGGGAGGAACACTGAAGCTTTCTTT.

The rearrangement uses TRBV5-5 and TRBJ1-1; no reliable D call. The CDR3 totals 13 residues. Trimming pared 0 bases from V and 1 base from J, leaving 4 bases between. Germline CDR1 reads SGHKS; CDR2 reads YYEKEE (reference sequence). The CDR3 coding sequence is TGTGCCAGCAGCTTGGACAGGAACACTGAAGCTTTCTTT. Translated: CASSLDRNTEAFF.

The chain joins TRBV10-3 to TRBJ2-7, with D possibly TRBD2 on 6 matching bases. Trimming left V 3 bases short and J 1 base short, with 16 bases between. CDR3 length equals 16 residues. CDR1 ENHRY and CDR2 SYGVKD come from the germline V gene. CDR3 in DNA: TGTGCCATCAGTGACGGGGCCGGGACTCCATCCTACGAGCAGTACGTC. As protein: CAISDGAGTPSYEQYV.

The chain carries TRBV4-1 and TRBJ1-1; D gene unclear. Deletions cut 2 bases from V and 7 bases from J, with 11 bases between. Germline values: CDR1 MGHRA, CDR2 YSYEKL. The CDR3 totals 13 residues. The CDR3 DNA is TGCGCCAGCAGCCAACAACCGAGAGATGAAGCTTTCTTT. Protein sequence: CASSQQPRDEAFF.

The V gene is TRBV27, the J gene TRBJ1-5; 7 nucleotides line up with TRBD1. This CDR3 region has 14 residues. The ends lost 5 bases at V and 9 bases at J; junction bases unmatched: 10. Germline V gives CDR1 MNHEY, CDR2 SMNVEV (reference sequence). CDR3 nucleotide sequence: TGTGCCAGCAGTCCTACAGGGGTTATCAGGCCCCAGCATTTT. Translation gives CASSPTGVIRPQHF.

This sequence joins TRBV7-2 and TRBJ2-7, with 8 bases lining up with TRBD2. The germline V gene encodes CDR1 SGHTA and CDR2 FQGNSA. The CDR3 totals 15 residues. V was clipped by 4 bases and J by 6 bases; unmatched bases: 11. CDR3 DNA: TGTGCCAGCAGCTCTTCTCTTGGGCGGGAGGCCGAGCAGTACTTC. Its protein product is CASSSSLGREAEQYF.

V is TRBV4-2 and J is TRBJ2-3, with D possibly being TRBD2 (6 bases). The V end lost 0 bases, the J end lost 1 base, and 14 bases lay between the germline ends. This CDR3 is built from 17 residues. Germline CDR1 is LGHNA and CDR2 is YNFKEQ. CDR3 DNA: TGTGCCAGCAGCCAAGATGGGGCTAGCGTGCGCACAGATACGCAGTATTTT. This translates into CASSQDGASVRTDTQYF.